These 26 T cell receptor beta chains share one sample of origin, sequenced in a study of T-cell memory formation after mild COVID-19. Each CDR3 protein gets one entry after TCRdb re-called the 5' RACE reads with MiXCR. The sample lists about 190,000 distinct CDR3 sequences; about 18% were seen once. Sequenced material: PBMCs or a T cell subset sorted from them (not recorded which). These receptors came from an adult woman who had mild COVID-19 (a few samples of this study predate the infection). Cell type and time point are not known.

V usage is TRBV12-3 or TRBV12-4 and J usage is TRBJ1-6, with TRBD1 identical over 8 bases. CDR3 length: 12 amino acids. Trimming took 6 bases from V and 10 from J; bases not matched to a gene: 2. The CDR3 coding sequence is TGTGCCAGCAGCCGACAGGGGTCACCCCTCCACTTT. Its translation is CASSRQGSPLHF.

V and J are TRBV4-2 and TRBJ1-2, with 7 bases matching TRBD1. Germline CDR1 and CDR2: LGHNA and YNFKEQ. The CDR3 spans 12 residues. V gave up 4 bases and J gave up 8 bases; unmatched junction bases: 4. The CDR3 protein is CASSPGGEGYTF. The CDR3 DNA reads as TGTGCCAGCAGCCCAGGGGGGGAAGGCTACACCTTC.

The rearrangement uses TRBV18 and TRBJ2-5; no definite D call. V lost 3 bases, J lost 2 bases, and 7 bases lay in between. Germline V gives CDR1 KGHSH, CDR2 LQKENI. This CDR3 is built from 13 residues. The CDR3 sequence is CASSPYPQETQYF. In DNA form, the CDR3 reads TGTGCCAGCTCACCCTACCCACAAGAGACCCAGTACTTC.

The CDR3 protein is CASSRWGGVQETQYF. The CDR3 coding sequence is TGTGCCAGCTCCCGGTGGGGGGGCGTCCAAGAGACCCAGTACTTC. The V call is TRBV25-1, the J call TRBJ2-5; a weak D match, TRBD2 (7 bases). Trimming shortened V by 8 bases and J by 1 base, and 17 bases separated the two germline ends. The CDR3 has 15 residues. Germline V gene sequence: CDR1 MGHDK, CDR2 SYGVNS.

This clonotype was detected many times. The J gene is TRBJ2-3, the V gene TRBV5-1; D is possibly TRBD1 (5 bases). V was pared by 0 bases and J by 5 bases, with 19 bases between. Germline CDR1 and CDR2: SGHRS and YFSETQ. The CDR3 runs 17 residues. Here the CDR3 DNA reads TGCGCCAGCAGCTTGGTTTTGGGAAAAGGGGCTGGAGATACGCAGTATTTT. This codes for CASSLVLGKGAGDTQYF.

This sequence joins TRBV5-1 and TRBJ2-3, with 8 bases lining up with TRBD1. CDR1 is SGHRS and CDR2 is YFSETQ in the germline V gene. V lost 4 bases to trimming and J lost 6 bases; unmatched junction nucleotides: 10. There are 15 residues in the CDR3. CDR3 sequence: CASSLGQGAPDTQYF. Here the CDR3 DNA reads TGCGCCAGCAGCCTTGGGCAGGGGGCTCCGGATACGCAGTATTTT. The variable domain in full, completed from reference TRBV5-1 and TRBJ2-3, reads KAGVTQTPRYLIKTRGQQVTLSCSPISGHRSVSWYQQTPGQGLQFLFEYFSETQRNKGNFPGRFSGRQFSNSRSEMNVSTLELGDSALYLCASSLGQGAPDTQYFGPGTRLTVL.

The chain links TRBV5-1 to TRBJ2-1, with 9 bases lining up with TRBD2. This CDR3 has 14 residues. CDR1 SGHRS and CDR2 YFSETQ come from the germline V gene. V lost 3 bases and J lost 5; bases outside the gene matches: 3. The CDR3: CASSSLAGNNEQFF. In DNA form, the CDR3 reads TGCGCCAGCAGCTCCCTAGCGGGGAACAATGAGCAGTTCTTC. Supplemented by reference TRBV5-1 and TRBJ2-1, the full variable domain reads KAGVTQTPRYLIKTRGQQVTLSCSPISGHRSVSWYQQTPGQGLQFLFEYFSETQRNKGNFPGRFSGRQFSNSRSEMNVSTLELGDSALYLCASSSLAGNNEQFFGPGTRLTVL.

The chain has TRBV3-1 and TRBJ1-1; the D is unclear. Germline V gene sequence: CDR1 LGHDT, CDR2 YNNKEL (reference sequence). The CDR3 loop spans 14 amino acids. The V and J ends lost 1 base and 3 bases respectively, with 9 bases between them. In DNA form, the CDR3 reads TGTGCCAGCAGCCAAGTTTTCCCCTACACTGAAGCTTTCTTT. This translates into CASSQVFPYTEAFF.

This clonotype was seen a few times. The V and J genes are TRBV5-5 and TRBJ1-1, with D unclear. Germline V lookup: CDR1 SGHKS, CDR2 YYEKEE (reference sequence). The CDR3 loop spans 16 amino acids. The germline V and J ends were trimmed by 0 bases and 0 bases, with 12 bases remaining between them. The CDR3: CASSLGQALMNTEAFF. The CDR3, as DNA: TGTGCCAGCAGCTTGGGGCAGGCCCTCATGAACACTGAAGCTTTCTTT.

The chain links TRBV12-3 or TRBV12-4 to TRBJ1-6, with D maybe TRBD1 (5 bases). Trimming pared 6 bases from V and 7 bases from J, leaving 19 bases between. This CDR3 contains 16 residues. Here the CDR3 reads CASSLGYGGSNSPLHF. The CDR3 DNA follows: TGTGCCAGCAGCCTAGGTTACGGGGGGTCAAATTCACCCCTCCACTTT.

V is TRBV11-1 and J is TRBJ2-5; maybe TRBD2 (5 bases). This CDR3 comprises 15 residues. V dropped 3 bases and J dropped 1 base, with 12 bases sitting between them. CDR1 is SGHAT, CDR2 FQDESV, per germline (reference sequence). CDR3 coding DNA: TGTGCCAGCAGCTTGGATCCTGGAGGCCAAGAGACCCAGTACTTC. Protein product: CASSLDPGGQETQYF.

The V and J genes are TRBV6-5 and TRBJ2-3; D possibly uses TRBD1 or TRBD2 (5 bases each). Germline V gene data show CDR1 as MNHEY and CDR2 as SVGAGI. Deletions cut 3 bases from V and 5 bases from J, with 9 bases between. This CDR3 region has 13 residues. CDR3 bases: TGTGCCAGCAGTTATGTGGGGGAAGATACGCAGTATTTT. This codes for CASSYVGEDTQYF.

The rearrangement joins TRBV6-6 to TRBJ2-7; D is unclear. Germline assignment: CDR1 MNHNY and CDR2 SVGAGI (reference sequence). The ends were cut back, 8 bases at V and 0 bases at J, with 8 bases in the middle. The CDR3 covers 12 residues. CDR3 in amino acids: CASGRGSYEQYF. The CDR3 DNA reads as TGTGCCAGCGGCCGTGGCTCCTACGAGCAGTACTTC.

The chain carries TRBV6-4 and TRBJ1-5; D is undetermined. The CDR3 has 13 amino acids. Between the trimmed V and J ends, which lost 2 bases and 3 bases, there was a span of 5 bases. The germline gives CDR1 MRHNA, CDR2 SNTAGT. CDR3 loop: CASSDTFNQPQHF. In DNA form, the CDR3 reads TGTGCCAGCAGTGACACATTCAATCAGCCCCAGCATTTT.

This clonotype was picked up a small number of times. V and J are TRBV2 and TRBJ2-3, with 8 positions matching TRBD2. Per the germline V gene, CDR1 is SNHLY and CDR2 is FYNNEI. The CDR3 has 14 residues. The junction had 2 bases not matched to a gene; V was cut back by 6 bases and J by 0 bases. CDR3 bases: TGTGCCAGCAGCGCTAGCGGGAGCACAGATACGCAGTATTTT. It translates to CASSASGSTDTQYF. Using reference TRBV2 and TRBJ2-3 for the parts outside the CDR3, the full variable domain is EPEVTQTPSHQVTQMGQEVILRCVPISNHLYFYWYRQILGQKVEFLVSFYNNEISEKSEIFDDQFSVERPDGSNFTLKIRSTKLEDSAMYFCASSASGSTDTQYFGPGTRLTVL.

The sample holds many counts of this clonotype. The rearrangement uses TRBV7-2 and TRBJ1-1, with 8 positions matching TRBD1. Germline CDR1 reads SGHTA; CDR2 reads FQGNSA. The length of the CDR3 is 12 residues. The J segment lost 4 bases and the V segment lost 10 bases, leaving 5 bases of the junction unmatched. The CDR3 nucleotides read TGTGCCACCGGAGACAGGGGCACTGAAGCTTTCTTT. Encoded protein: CATGDRGTEAFF.

In DNA form, the CDR3 reads TGTGCCAGCTCACCAAGACTAACTAGCGGGGGAACAGATACGCAGTATTTT. Its translation: CASSPRLTSGGTDTQYF. The V gene is TRBV18, the J gene TRBJ2-3; 11 nucleotides match TRBD2. Germline CDR1 is KGHSH and CDR2 is LQKENI. The CDR3 length is 17 residues. Trimming removed 2 bases from V and 3 bases from J; junction bases left unmatched: 7.

This clonotype was found many times. The gene calls are TRBV6-2 or TRBV6-3 and TRBJ2-5; D ambiguous. There are 13 residues in the CDR3. Trimming removed 5 bases from V and 0 bases from J, with 7 bases in between. Germline CDR1 is MNHEY and CDR2 is SVGEGT. This chain's CDR3 is CASSRIHQETQYF. The CDR3 DNA follows: TGTGCCAGCAGTAGGATTCACCAAGAGACCCAGTACTTC.

The sample holds a few counts of this clonotype. The chain is built from TRBV7-8 and TRBJ2-3; tentative D call: TRBD2 (5 bases). The CDR3 covers 13 residues. Per germline, CDR1 SGHVS and CDR2 FQNEAQ. V was pared by 8 bases and J by 0 bases, with 9 bases between. The CDR3 DNA reads TGTGCCAGCGTGCGGACTAGCACAGATACGCAGTATTTT. Translation gives CASVRTSTDTQYF.

In this sample, this clonotype turned up a few times. This rearrangement joins TRBV5-4 to TRBJ1-2; D gene uncertain. The germline gives CDR1 SGHNT, CDR2 YYREEE (reference sequence). CDR3 length: 15 amino acids. Trimming took off 4 bases at V and 5 bases at J, with 18 bases between the two ends. The CDR3 DNA reads as TGTGCCAGCAGCGGCGGAGGGATCGTAGGGTATGGCTACACCTTC. This translates into CASSGGGIVGYGYTF. Variable domain in full (rest from reference TRBV5-4 and TRBJ1-2): ETGVTQSPTHLIKTRGQQVTLRCSSQSGHNTVSWYQQALGQGPQFIFQYYREEENGRGNFPPRFSGLQFPNYSSELNVNALELDDSALYLCASSGGGIVGYGYTFGSGTRLTVV.

This clonotype was observed many times. This chain joins TRBV15 and TRBJ2-7; TRBD2 might be the D (5 bases). The CDR3 spans 14 residues. Germline-derived CDR1 and CDR2 are LNHNV and YYDKDF (reference sequence). V was pared by 2 bases and J by 5 bases, with 13 bases between. This CDR3 is CATSRSKTRDEQYF. The DNA of the CDR3 is TGTGCCACCAGCAGATCAAAGACGCGGGACGAGCAGTACTTC.

The V call is TRBV30, the J call TRBJ1-1; tentative D call: TRBD1 (5 bases). The CDR3 has 11 residues. Germline V gene lookup returns CDR1 GTSNPN and CDR2 SVGIG (reference sequence). V was trimmed by 0 bases and J by 11 bases, leaving 10 bases between them. The CDR3 coding sequence is TGTGCCTGGAGTGTACAGGTTGGGGCTTTCTTT. Protein product: CAWSVQVGAFF.

This clonotype was seen repeatedly, ten times or more. The chain links TRBV7-6 to TRBJ2-7, with D possibly being TRBD1 (6 bases). Trimming cost V 2 bases and J 0 bases, with 8 bases left between them. Germline CDR1 reads SGHVS; CDR2 reads FNYEAQ. The CDR3 spans 14 residues. CDR3 amino acids: CASSLNRDSYEQYF. The CDR3 coding sequence is TGTGCCAGCAGCTTAAACAGGGACTCCTACGAGCAGTACTTC.

This clonotype was observed a handful of times. This rearrangement joins TRBV12-3 or TRBV12-4 to TRBJ2-7; 9 bases line up with TRBD2. The J segment lost 12 bases and the V segment lost 8 bases, leaving 14 bases of the junction unmatched. CDR3 length equals 13 residues. The CDR3, as DNA: TGTGCCAGCGCTCAGCGGGGGGAGGAGGTCGGGTACTTC. Residues: CASAQRGEEVGYF.

This clonotype was seen a few times. The CDR3 loop is CASTSAGANTEAFF. CDR3 sequence (DNA): TGCGCCAGCACGTCGGCGGGGGCAAACACTGAAGCTTTCTTT. V and J are TRBV5-1 and TRBJ1-1; TRBD1 might be the D (6 bases). V was cut by 6 bases and J by 2 bases, with 14 bases left in between. Germline V lookup: CDR1 SGHRS, CDR2 YFSETQ. This CDR3 comprises 14 residues. Filled out from reference TRBV5-1 and TRBJ1-1, the complete variable domain reads KAGVTQTPRYLIKTRGQQVTLSCSPISGHRSVSWYQQTPGQGLQFLFEYFSETQRNKGNFPGRFSGRQFSNSRSEMNVSTLELGDSALYLCASTSAGANTEAFFGQGTRLTVV.

By sample fraction, this clonotype is medium-sized. CDR3 sequence: CASSYGTSRETQYF. The CDR3 bases are TGTGCCAGCAGCTACGGGACTAGCCGAGAGACCCAGTACTTC. The V and J genes are TRBV7-2 and TRBJ2-5; 9 nucleotides line up with TRBD2. The germline V gene has CDR1 SGHTA and CDR2 FQGNSA. This CDR3 is built from 14 residues. V was clipped by 4 bases and J by 4 bases; unmatched bases: 4.